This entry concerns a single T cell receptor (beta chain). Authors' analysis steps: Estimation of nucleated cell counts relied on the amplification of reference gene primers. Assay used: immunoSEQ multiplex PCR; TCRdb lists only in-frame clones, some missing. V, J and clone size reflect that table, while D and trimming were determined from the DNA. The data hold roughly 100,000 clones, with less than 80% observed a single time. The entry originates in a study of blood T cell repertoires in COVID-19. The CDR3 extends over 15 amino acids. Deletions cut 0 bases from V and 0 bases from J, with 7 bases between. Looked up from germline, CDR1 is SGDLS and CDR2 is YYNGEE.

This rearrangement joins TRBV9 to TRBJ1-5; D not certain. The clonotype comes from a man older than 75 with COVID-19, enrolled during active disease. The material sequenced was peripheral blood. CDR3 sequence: CASSVGGYSNQPQHF. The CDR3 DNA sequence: TGTGCCAGCAGCGTAGGAGGGTATAGCAATCAGCCCCAGCATTTT.